This TCR beta chain appears in the sequencing data of a study of T cells in women clearing cervical HPV infection. Broader study findings: TRBV6-7 abundance was lower in cases than controls (0.11% versus 0.16%). Each sample's T-cell count was unknown, possibly confounding richness. It is unknown whether associations predate infection; no effector/memory or HPV-specific sorting.

immunoSEQ multiplex PCR used an average of roughly 1,300 ng genomic DNA. Data came from immunoSEQ multiplex PCR; TCRdb stores just in-frame clones and leaves some out. This listing includes tens of thousands of clones. Regarding this clone: What it recognizes is unknown. The CDR3 extends 3 residues past the end of the read, so its final part is completed from the germline J gene.

With 5 bases clipped from V and 4 bases from J, the junction kept 4 bases outside the gene matches. This CDR3 is built from 13 residues. CDR1 and CDR2 from the germline V gene are SGHAT and FQDESV (reference sequence). Sample: blood buffy coat. This chain joins TRBV11-1 and TRBJ2-7, with 8 bases aligning to TRBD1. The TCR originated in a woman between 18 and 69 years old with a cervical HPV16 infection that either progressed to CIN3+ or cleared (not recorded which). CDR3 amino acids: CASSGNRGYEQYF. The part of the CDR3 DNA that was read is TGTGCCAGCAGCGGGAACAGGGGGTACGAG.